Each of the 21 T cell receptor beta chains below was sequenced from the same sample in a study of T cells in Graves' hyperthyroidism and ophthalmopathy (dated by TCRdb to about 2019). The method was multiplex PCR. Sequencing instrument: Illumina HiSeq 2000. The TCR beta CDR3 regions were amplified from RNA transcripts. For the first round of RT-PCR on the TCR CDR3, the HTBI primer set was used together with the Qiagen OneStep RT-PCR kit. Using fastp at Q25 and MiXCR, TCRdb reprocessed the public reads and kept productive beta chains. Duplicate CDR3 protein sequences are folded into a single record with the most common DNA and genes. A total of 450,000 to 500,000 distinct CDR3 sequences appear in this sample, about 22% of them only once. The ten largest clones take up roughly 49% of the sample. The sequencing sample was made of blood. These receptors came from an older woman with Graves' ophthalmopathy.

The chain has TRBV28 and TRBJ2-7, with D perhaps matching TRBD2 (6 bases). Deletions cut 6 bases from V and 2 bases from J, with 17 bases between. From germline, CDR1 is MDHEN and CDR2 SYDVKM. This CDR3 has 15 amino acids. Here the CDR3 DNA reads TGTGCCAGCAGCGCTCCTTATGCGGGGCCCTACGAGCAGTACTTC. Translated, it gives CASSAPYAGPYEQYF.

This clonotype was picked up many times. This chain links TRBV28 with TRBJ2-7, with 11 bases lining up with TRBD1. The CDR3 is 15 amino acids. Germline V gene data show CDR1 as MDHEN and CDR2 as SYDVKM. With V trimmed by 3 bases and J by 4 bases, 5 bases remained unmatched. CDR3 loop: CASSFRDRGLYEQYF. The CDR3 coding sequence is TGTGCCAGCAGTTTCCGGGACAGGGGGTTGTACGAGCAGTACTTC. The full variable domain, with the rest looked up from reference TRBV28 and TRBJ2-7, is DVKVTQSSRYLVKRTGEKVFLECVQDMDHENMFWYRQDPGLGLRLIYFSYDVKMKEKGDIPEGYSVSREKKERFSLILESASTNQTSMYLCASSFRDRGLYEQYFGPGTRLTVT.

This clonotype was observed a few times. The chain recombines TRBV7-8 with TRBJ1-1; D possibly corresponds to TRBD1 (6 bases). The CDR3 length is 15 residues. Germline values: CDR1 SGHVS, CDR2 FQNEAQ. The V and J ends lost 1 base and 1 base respectively, with 10 bases between them. The CDR3 loop is CASSLGLGANTEAFF. Here the CDR3 DNA reads TGTGCCAGCAGCTTAGGCCTGGGGGCGAACACTGAAGCTTTCTTT.

The rearrangement uses TRBV20-1 and TRBJ2-5; TRBD2 matches 10 bases. The CDR3 consists of 13 residues. Per germline, CDR1 DFQATT and CDR2 SNEGSKA (reference sequence). DNA for the CDR3: TGCAGCACGCTAGCGGGAGATACTGAGACCCAGTACTTC. Its protein is CSTLAGDTETQYF.

Details on this clonotype: A read error may explain this, as a much larger clone is one base away. CDR3 sequence (DNA): TGTGCCAGCAGTTCTTGGACAGGGGAAATCATATATTTT. Its protein is CASSSWTGEIIYF. The genes are TRBV12-3 or TRBV12-4 and TRBJ1-3; 9 nucleotides match TRBD1. The CDR3 has 13 residues. J was trimmed by 12 bases and V by 4 bases; bases with no gene match: 7.

The chain links TRBV10-3 to TRBJ1-5; 7 positions match TRBD1. V shed 6 bases and J 8 bases; nucleotides not matched to a gene: 4. CDR3 size: 12 residues. Germline CDR1 is ENHRY and CDR2 is SYGVKD. The CDR3 is CAIRETGEPQHF. CDR3 in DNA: TGTGCCATCAGGGAAACAGGGGAGCCCCAGCATTTT.

The rearrangement uses TRBV2 and TRBJ1-6; 7 bases match TRBD1. V lost 5 bases, J lost 6 bases, and 7 bases stayed unmatched. In germline, CDR1 is SNHLY, CDR2 FYNNEI. The CDR3 contains 15 residues. CDR3 in amino acids: CASSLQGLINSPLHF. The CDR3 nucleotides read TGTGCCAGCAGTTTACAGGGGCTGATTAATTCACCCCTCCACTTT.

There are a few counts of this clonotype. V is TRBV5-1 and J is TRBJ2-5; D uncertain. This CDR3 is 14 amino acids long. Trimming pared 5 bases from V and 5 bases from J, leaving 16 bases between. Per the germline V gene, CDR1 is SGHRS and CDR2 is YFSETQ. CDR3 protein: CASSTAVGFETQYF. The CDR3 bases are TGCGCCAGCAGTACCGCCGTGGGATTCGAGACCCAGTACTTC.

This clonotype has only a few counts. In DNA, the CDR3 is TGCAGTGCTCCTTCGGAGGGTTCCAACACTGAAGCTTTCTTT. This sequence encodes CSAPSEGSNTEAFF. The chain combines TRBV20-1 with TRBJ1-1; D gene unclear. Germline V gene sequence: CDR1 DFQATT, CDR2 SNEGSKA (reference sequence). This CDR3 has 14 residues. V lost 5 bases, J lost 2 bases, and 15 bases lay in between.

Comment on this clonotype: This sequence may be a read error, since a much larger clone differs from it by one base. The chain has TRBV12-3 or TRBV12-4 and TRBJ2-1; 14 bases are a match to TRBD2. The CDR3 is 16 amino acids. The CDR3 nucleotides are TGTGCCAGCAGCCAGGGACTAGCGGGAGTGGAGAATGAGCAGTCCTTC. Its protein product is CASSQGLAGVENEQSF.

This rearrangement joins TRBV7-9 to TRBJ2-3, with a weak D call TRBD2 (5 bases). Germline-derived CDR1 and CDR2 are SEHNR and FQNEAQ (reference sequence). CDR3 length: 16 residues. Trimming removed 5 bases at V and 0 bases at J, with 15 bases between. CDR3 DNA: TGTGCCAGCAGCCCCCGGTTGGGAGAGAGCACAGATACGCAGTATTTT. Translated: CASSPRLGESTDTQYF.

Here the CDR3 reads CASGRENRQYF. The CDR3 DNA sequence: TGTGCCAGCGGGCGGGAGAACCGGCAGTACTTC. This sequence joins TRBV3-1 and TRBJ2-7; 7 bases map to TRBD2. CDR3 length: 11 amino acids. With 8 bases clipped from V and 9 bases from J, the junction kept 7 bases outside the gene matches. CDR1 and CDR2 (germline): LGHDT, YNNKEL (reference sequence).

Of note for this clonotype: This may be a read error: a much more frequent sequence differs by one nucleotide. The J gene is TRBJ2-7, the V gene TRBV6-1; either TRBD1 or TRBD2 may fit D (5 bases each). The DNA end favors TRBJ2-1, so the J call may be wrong. Per germline, CDR1 MNHNS and CDR2 SASEGT. This CDR3 comprises 14 residues. Here the CDR3 reads CASSPGTNLYEQFF. CDR3 DNA: TGTGCCAGCAGTCCCGGGACCAACCTCTACGAGCAGTTCTTC.

DNA of the CDR3: TGTGCCAGCAGTGAATTAGGTTTCCCCGGGGAGCTGTTTTTT. Protein: CASSELGFPGELFF. J is TRBJ2-2 and V is TRBV27, with unresolved D. The CDR3 extends over 14 amino acids. V lost 5 bases and J lost 6, with 13 bases in between. Germline assignment: CDR1 MNHEY and CDR2 SMNVEV (reference sequence).

The sample holds one count of this clonotype. CDR3 residues: CSAAQGVKSPLHF. CDR3 sequence (DNA): TGCAGTGCCGCACAGGGGGTGAAATCACCCCTCCACTTT. The chain recombines TRBV20-1 with TRBJ1-6; 8 bases line up with TRBD1. J gave up 10 bases and V 6 bases, and 8 bases lay outside the gene matches. The CDR3 runs 13 residues. Germline V gene data show CDR1 as DFQATT and CDR2 as SNEGSKA (reference sequence).

Turning to this clonotype: The germline gene is not matched at one end of the junction; a read error may be the cause. The chain employs TRBV5-1 and TRBJ2-1; 15 bases line up with TRBD2. The CDR3 has 15 amino acids. Germline V CDR1 and CDR2: SGHRS, YFSETQ. The CDR3 loop reads CASKGLAGGGNGQFF. CDR3 DNA: TGCGCCAGCAAAGGACTAGCGGGAGGGGGCAATGGGCAGTTCTTC. Drawing the rest from reference TRBV5-1 and TRBJ2-1, the complete variable domain is KAGVTQTPRYLIKTRGQQVTLSCSPISGHRSVSWYQQTPGQGLQFLFEYFSETQRNKGNFPGRFSGRQFSNSRSEMNVSTLELGDSALYLCASKGLAGGGNGQFFGPGTRLTVL.

This clonotype has at least ten counts. The V gene is TRBV28, the J gene TRBJ2-2, with unresolved D. The CDR3 contains 15 residues. Trimming left V 3 bases short and J 0 bases short, with 8 bases between. Germline V gene data show CDR1 as MDHEN and CDR2 as SYDVKM. The CDR3 here is CASSFRSPNTGELFF. The CDR3 DNA reads as TGTGCCAGCAGTTTTCGTAGTCCGAACACCGGGGAGCTGTTTTTT.

This clonotype showed up just a few times. This chain links TRBV30 with TRBJ2-1; D remains ambiguous. V was trimmed by 4 bases and J by 0 bases, leaving 7 bases between them. This CDR3 region has 13 residues. In germline, CDR1 is GTSNPN, CDR2 SVGIG (reference sequence). This chain's CDR3 is CAWTDTSYNEQFF. In nucleotides, the CDR3 is TGTGCCTGGACCGATACCTCCTACAATGAGCAGTTCTTC.

This clonotype was seen a single time. A much larger clone is a single base away; this may be a read error. V usage is TRBV7-3 and J usage is TRBJ2-1; D is ambiguous. Germline V gene lookup returns CDR1 SGHTA and CDR2 FQGTGA. Trimming took off 4 bases at V and 6 bases at J, with 13 bases between the two ends. The CDR3 totals 14 residues. CDR3 loop: CASSSHESTNEQFF. For the CDR3, the DNA is TGTGCCAGCAGCTCCCACGAGTCCACCAATGAGCAGTTCTTC.

This clonotype was detected a few times. This sequence joins TRBV4-1 and TRBJ1-2; 7 bases fit TRBD1. Germline CDR1 and CDR2: MGHRA and YSYEKL. This CDR3 spans 14 amino acids. V was clipped by 4 bases and J by 5 bases; unmatched bases: 7. The DNA of the CDR3 is TGCGCCAGCAGCCCTGGGACAGTTTTTTATGGCTACACCTTC. Translation gives CASSPGTVFYGYTF.

This clonotype was recorded a few times. The chain uses TRBV4-1 and TRBJ1-1, with D tentatively TRBD1 (5 bases). This CDR3 spans 15 amino acids. With 4 bases removed from V and 0 bases from J, the gap between germline ends came to 12 bases. Germline CDR1 reads MGHRA; CDR2 reads YSYEKL. The DNA for the CDR3 is TGCGCCAGCAGCCCTTCCAGGGCGTTGAACACTGAAGCTTTCTTT. Protein product: CASSPSRALNTEAFF.